This T cell receptor beta chain was captured by sequencing in a study of PD-L1 blockade in urothelial cancer (dated by TCRdb to 2016 to 2017). Notes on the research overall: All patients started therapy in about 2014 and received atezolizumab 1,200 mg intravenously every 3 weeks. About nine tenths of the roughly 29 patients were males with bladder-origin urothelial cancer, and about 65% of the 29 reported a prior smoking history. An ECOG performance status of 0 or 1 was recorded for the patients, and 0 to 3 prior chemotherapy regimens had been received by the patients. Blood samples were analyzed at 3 weeks after treatment start (second dose) and at 6 weeks after treatment start. Blood samples yielded a median of roughly 140,000 T cells and roughly 83,000 unique TCRs, with median clonality 0.080. Somatic, immune and clinical correlates of response to PD-L1 blockade with atezolizumab in urothelial cancer were the focus of an exploratory multi-omic analysis. Pretreatment tumor samples and matched peripheral blood, collected serially before and after atezolizumab treatment, underwent TCR sequencing. Durable clinical benefit was defined as a progression-free survival longer than 6 months, and TCR features were additionally tested against progression-free survival and overall survival. In the same patients who had TCR sequencing, pretreatment tumors also underwent whole exome sequencing and RNA sequencing. Durable clinical benefit was achieved by nine patients and was not achieved by 20 patients. Approximately 29 patients had pretreatment blood TCR-seq, about 25 had at least one posttreatment blood collection, and about 25 had tumor TCR-seq.

Study-wide conclusions, independent of this receptor: Patients with durable benefit showed greater expansion of tumor-associated TCR clones in peripheral blood 3 weeks after starting treatment (n of about 21, p = 0.022). Because the sample size was small (n of about 29) and many exploratory analyses were performed, the results are intended to be hypothesis-generating. A pretreatment peripheral blood TCR clonality below the median was linked to improved progression-free and overall survival.

There are 15 amino acids in the CDR3, from cysteine to phenylalanine inclusive. Only the CDR3 region is kept as DNA, spanning 45 bases read in frame from base 1. Reading the germline V gene gives CDR1 LGHNA and CDR2 YSLEER. Trimming leaves V shorter by 3 bases and J shorter by 6 bases, with the junction holding 3 bases beyond the gene matches. A total of roughly 31 patients with locally advanced or metastatic urothelial carcinoma, treated at Memorial Sloan Kettering on a trial protocol, made up the cohort. Peripheral blood mononuclear cells were collected pretreatment and during treatment, at between 1 and 8 total time points per patient. The Qiagen DNeasy Blood extraction kit was used to purify genomic DNA from total PBMCs and from tumor samples. Collected pretreatment and during treatment, PBMCs were isolated and stored as previously described. In the case of this clone: The specificity of this receptor is unknown. Per-nucleotide qualities are absent, and no much larger clonotype sits a single base away.

Synthetic TCR analog templates were spiked into each PCR to estimate absolute template abundance from read counts. The immunoSEQ assay was used to amplify TCRbeta CDR3 regions from genomic DNA with bias-controlled V and J gene primers. Sequencing of rearranged TCRbeta segments was done at approximately 20X coverage. As for how the authors treated the data: Clustering was used to correct sequencing errors, and CDR3s were annotated against IMGT so that V, D and J genes could be assigned. Out-of-frame and stop-codon sequences were excluded, and only productive TCRbeta rearrangements were used in downstream analyses. Clonality was computed as one minus Shannon entropy normalized by the log of the number of unique productive sequences. Fisher's exact test with Benjamini-Hochberg correction, at a threshold of adjusted p below 0.01, was used to find clones that differed between time points or between blood and tumor. What TCRdb holds here is the immuneACCESS table cut down to in-frame rearrangements. Part of the clones is not present; checked against another copy, under half of the missing clones reflect an unresolved V gene, and the others are unexplained. That table supplies the V and J calls and clone size; D and trimming were determined from the DNA. This sample lists just under 30,000 clones; about 87% were detected once. Over 1.5% of the sample is in the top ten clones.

The TCR sequence derives from a man aged 50 to 59 with urothelial cancer. The specimen comprised PBMCs, sampled around atezolizumab (anti-PD-L1) treatment. The sequence joins TRBV4-3 to TRBJ2-3, and 13 bases in between align with TRBD2. The DNA reads TGCGCCAGCAGCCACGGACTAGCGGGAGCCGATACGCAGTATTTT. This translates into CASSHGLAGADTQYF.